This T cell receptor beta chain is drawn from a study of cytomegalovirus exposure and HLA in healthy donors. Findings of the study overall: There were reportedly fewer N-insertions in an Asian-associated ancestry cluster than the roughly 700-donor mean, in a later analysis. The authors later found HLA-associated TCR beta chains more clonally expanded than equally common others. Among the most significant clusters, several appeared linked to common viral pathogens in a later analysis. Earlier analysis yielded a pattern in which most TCR beta V segments were productive about 87% or about 30% of the time.

60 Vbeta and 13 Jbeta primers were used in PCR. Measured with immunoSEQ multiplex PCR; TCRdb has only the in-frame clones, and not every one. Among about 72,000 clones listed, 65% to 70% were seen once. This clone was seen just once. Its antigen is as yet unknown. The CDR3 runs 16 residues. Germline V gives CDR1 MNHNY, CDR2 SVGAGI (reference sequence). Trimming shortened V by 2 bases and J by 1 base, and 12 bases separated the two germline ends. Specimen: PBMCs. The chain links TRBV6-6 to TRBJ1-5; possible D gene TRBD1, 5 bases. The sequence came from a man aged 40-49 years in good health and CMV-seropositive. CDR3 sequence reads: CASSYGTGASNQPQHF. The CDR3 DNA reads as TGTGCCAGCAGTTACGGAACTGGGGCGAGCAATCAGCCCCAGCATTTT.